This is a list of T cell receptor beta chains from one sample in a study of OX40 agonist ivuxolimab in advanced cancers. Method: immunoSEQ multiplex PCR; TCRdb's copy keeps in-frame clones and lacks some. Here the sample spans some 30,000 clones, more than 80% being singletons. The sequencing used CD4+ or CD8+ T cells sorted from blood, collected in a trial of the OX40 agonist ivuxolimab. Receptors originate from an adult with an advanced solid tumor such as melanoma, head and neck, liver or kidney cancer. CDR3s include the opening cysteine and the closing phenylalanine or tryptophan. A D gene is named only where the DNA matches it firmly. Expanded clones are given a class, and other clones once, few, many or no size at all.

>TRBV28|.|few|TRBJ1-2
TGTGCCAGTTCCCCGGGGACTTCTAACTATGGCTACACCTTC
CASSPGTSNYGYTF
>TRBV14|TRBD2|.|TRBJ2-1
TGTGCCAGCAGCCTAGGATGGGCCGGGACTAGCTTCAATGAGCAGTTCTTC
CASSLGWAGTSFNEQFF
>TRBV7-6|.|medium-sized|TRBJ1-1
TGTGCCAGCAGCTTATCATGGAACACTGAAGCTTTCTTT
CASSLSWNTEAFF
>TRBV30|.|.|TRBJ2-2
TGTGCCTGGAGTGGCGGGGTAAACACCGGGGAGCTGTTTTTT
CAWSGGVNTGELFF
>TRBV19|TRBD1|.|TRBJ2-7
TGTGCCAGTAGTGGATGGGACAGCGGTGCTTACGAGCAGTACTTC
CASSGWDSGAYEQYF
>TRBV11-2|.|.|TRBJ1-1
TGTGCCAGCAGTTTTGTGACAGGAGTACCTGAAGCTTTCTTT
CASSFVTGVPEAFF
>TRBV13|.|once|TRBJ1-1
TGTGCCAGCAGCGCCAACAGTCTTCGGAGAGGCCGGAGGGCTGAAGCTTTCTTT
CASSANSLRRGRRAEAFF
>TRBV29-1|.|.|TRBJ2-7
TGCAGTGTCAGGGGCGTCAGGGGCTACGAGCAGTACTTC
CSVRGVRGYEQYF
>TRBV6-4|TRBD2|.|TRBJ2-7
TGTGCCAGCAGTGGACAGGGGACTAGCGGGAGTAGATCCTACGAGCAGTACTTC
CASSGQGTSGSRSYEQYF
>TRBV4-3|.|.|TRBJ1-4
TGCGCCAGCAGCCCCCGCCGGCAGGTTCCTGAAAAACTGTTTTTT
CASSPRRQVPEKLFF
>TRBV5-5|TRBD1|.|TRBJ2-7
TGTGCCAGCAGCTGGGGACAGGGGAAGGAATACGAGCAGTACTTC
CASSWGQGKEYEQYF
>TRBV19|.|.|TRBJ1-2
TGTGCCAGTAGTATGGAGGGGGGCTCAGTTGGCTACACCTTC
CASSMEGGSVGYTF
>TRBV27|.|.|TRBJ2-7
TGTGCCAGCAGTTTATCTGGTGGATTCTACGAGCAGTACTTC
CASSLSGGFYEQYF
>TRBV28|.|.|TRBJ1-2
TGTGCCAGCAGTTCAAATTACTATGGCTACACCTTC
CASSSNYYGYTF
>TRBV23-1|.|once|TRBJ2-7
TGCGCCAGCAGGGGATACGGGTTAAAGGGAGAGCAGTACTTC
CASRGYGLKGEQYF
>TRBV7-9|TRBD1|.|TRBJ2-2
TGTGCCAGCAGCACCGGGCAGGGGGAAACCGGGGAGCTGTTTTTT
CASSTGQGETGELFF
>TRBV6-6|TRBD2|.|TRBJ2-7
TGTGCCAGCAGTCAACTAGCGGGAGGCCCCTACGAGCAGTACTTC
CASSQLAGGPYEQYF
>TRBV9|.|.|TRBJ2-7
TGTGCCAGCAGCGAACCGGGCCGCCCCTACGAGCAGTACTTC
CASSEPGRPYEQYF
>TRBV5-4|.|.|TRBJ2-5
TGTGCCAGCAGCTTGGTGGTGGGAGGAGAGACCCAGTACTTC
CASSLVVGGETQYF
>TRBV4-3|.|.|TRBJ2-1
TGCGCCAGCAGCCAGGGAGGCTCCTACAATGAGCAGTTCTTC
CASSQGGSYNEQFF
>TRBV14|TRBD2|.|TRBJ2-5
TGTGCCAGCAGCCAAGATTCCGTGACTAGCGGACGACAGATCCAAGAGACCCAGTACTTC
CASSQDSVTSGRQIQETQYF
>TRBV6-1|.|once|TRBJ2-7
TGTGCCAGCAGTGAAGTGGGCTCGGGGAGATACTACGAGCAGTACTTC
CASSEVGSGRYYEQYF
>TRBV2|.|.|TRBJ2-3
TGTGCCAGCAGTGAGCTACGAGGTACGCAGTATTTT
CASSELRGTQYF
>TRBV30|.|.|TRBJ1-5
TGTGCCTGGAGGGGACTTAGCAATCAGCCCCAGCATTTT
CAWRGLSNQPQHF
>TRBV7-9|.|.|TRBJ2-7
TGTGCCAGCAGTCCTGCTACACGATACGAGCAGTACTTC
CASSPATRYEQYF
>TRBV4-2|TRBD1|few|TRBJ1-3
TGTGCCAGCAGCCAGGGAGGAACAGGGGGTCGCTCTGGAAACACCATATATTTT
CASSQGGTGGRSGNTIYF
>TRBV28|.|medium-sized|TRBJ2-1
TGTGCCAGCAGCTCTCGAGTCGCTGCGGCAAATGAGCAGTTCTTC
CASSSRVAAANEQFF
>TRBV5-6|.|.|TRBJ2-3
TGTGCCAGCAGCTTAGGTGGGAATAGGGGCACAGATACGCAGTATTTT
CASSLGGNRGTDTQYF
>TRBV30|TRBD1|medium-sized|TRBJ1-6
TGTGCCTGGAGTTCCCGGACAGGATTGTCACCCCTCCACTTT
CAWSSRTGLSPLHF
>TRBV30|.|medium-sized|TRBJ1-1
TGTGCCTGTGGCAGGGAGAACACTGAAGCTTTCTTT
CACGRENTEAFF
>TRBV27|.|.|TRBJ1-1
TGTGCCAGCAGTTTATTTCCAGGGGAGAAAGCTTTCTTT
CASSLFPGEKAFF
>TRBV30|.|.|TRBJ1-5
TGTGCCTGGAGTAAGGGCTATCAGCCCCAGCATTTT
CAWSKGYQPQHF
>TRBV11-2|.|.|TRBJ2-7
TGTGCCAGCAGCTTAGACAATACCTACGAGCAGTACTTC
CASSLDNTYEQYF
>TRBV5-1|.|once|TRBJ1-1
TGCGCCAGCAGACTTAACGCCTATTATAGGGGAGACTTGGACACTGAAGCTTTCTTT
CASRLNAYYRGDLDTEAFF
>TRBV7-2|.|.|TRBJ2-7
TGTGCCAGCAGCATTTCCGGGTACGAGCAGTACTTC
CASSISGYEQYF
>TRBV6-1|.|medium-sized|TRBJ1-5
TGTGCCAGCAGTGAATCGTCCGGGACCCTCCATGGGCCCCAGCATTTT
CASSESSGTLHGPQHF
>TRBV27|.|.|TRBJ1-2
TGTGCCAGCAGACGGGGGGGAGCTAACTATGGCTACACCTTC
CASRRGGANYGYTF
>TRBV7-8|.|.|TRBJ2-1
TGTGCCAGCAGCTCCGCCAGTAGCGGACTCAATGAGCAGTTCTTC
CASSSASSGLNEQFF
>TRBV21-1|.|.|TRBJ1-1
TGTGCCAGCAGCAGACCATTAGGACAGGGTGGCATGAACACTGAAGCTTTCTTT
CASSRPLGQGGMNTEAFF
>TRBV9|.|.|TRBJ2-3
TGTGCCAGCAGCGTAGTGACGGGGAACACAGATACGCAGTATTTT
CASSVVTGNTDTQYF
>TRBV19|TRBD1|.|TRBJ1-4
TGTGCCAGTACTCCCGACAGGGGTCCAACTAATGAAAAACTGTTTTTT
CASTPDRGPTNEKLFF
>TRBV27|TRBD1|few|TRBJ2-7
TGTGCCAGCAGTTTTGGGACAGGGTACGAGCAGTACTTC
CASSFGTGYEQYF
>TRBV11-2|.|.|TRBJ2-7
TGTGCCAGCAGCTTAGTGGGCGGGGCCCTCTACGAGCAGTACTTC
CASSLVGGALYEQYF
>TRBV5-4|TRBD2|.|TRBJ2-3
TGTGCCAGCAGCGGGGGGGAAAGCACAGATACGCAGTATTTT
CASSGGESTDTQYF
>TRBV10-3|TRBD1|once|TRBJ2-3
TGTGCCATCGGGGGACAGGGGCACCAATGGGACACAGATACGCAGTATTTT
CAIGGQGHQWDTDTQYF
>TRBV19|TRBD2|.|TRBJ2-7
TGTGCCAGTAGCTGGACTAGCGGGTCCTACGAGCAGTACTTC
CASSWTSGSYEQYF
>TRBV30|.|few|TRBJ1-5
TGTGCCTGGAGTGAAGTAAACGGTCAGCCCCAGCATTTT
CAWSEVNGQPQHF
>TRBV11-2|.|.|TRBJ2-5
TGTGCCAGCAGCTTAGTCCACGGGACAAAGGAGACCCAGTACTTC
CASSLVHGTKETQYF
>TRBV19|TRBD2|.|TRBJ2-7
TGTGCCAGTAGTGGGGCTAGCGGGAGTGACGAGCAGTACTTC
CASSGASGSDEQYF